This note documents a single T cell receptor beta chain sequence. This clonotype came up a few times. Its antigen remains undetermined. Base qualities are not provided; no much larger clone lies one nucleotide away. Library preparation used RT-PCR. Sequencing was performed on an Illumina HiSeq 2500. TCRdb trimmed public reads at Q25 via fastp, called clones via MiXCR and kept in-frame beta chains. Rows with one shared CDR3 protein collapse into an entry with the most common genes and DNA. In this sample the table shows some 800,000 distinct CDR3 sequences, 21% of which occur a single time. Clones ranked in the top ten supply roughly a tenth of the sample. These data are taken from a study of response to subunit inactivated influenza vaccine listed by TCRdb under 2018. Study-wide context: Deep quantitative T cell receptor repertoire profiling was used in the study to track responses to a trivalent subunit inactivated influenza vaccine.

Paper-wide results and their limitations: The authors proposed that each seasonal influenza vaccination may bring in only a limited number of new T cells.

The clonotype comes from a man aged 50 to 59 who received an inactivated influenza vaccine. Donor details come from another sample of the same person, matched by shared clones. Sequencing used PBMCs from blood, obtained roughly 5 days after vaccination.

The CDR3 here reads CSARDIRLAGNQETQYF. The DNA reads as follows: TGCAGTGCTAGAGACATAAGACTAGCGGGAAACCAAGAGACCCAGTACTTC. The chain was built from TRBV20-1 and TRBJ2-5; TRBD2 agrees with 11 junctional bases. For this chain, trimming is 0 bases at the V end and 0 bases at the J end, and the number of junction bases without a gene match is 6. The CDR3 sequence holds 17 residues, the cysteine and phenylalanine included. Only the CDR3 portion is preserved as DNA: 51 bases, with reading frame beginning at the first base. Based on the germline V gene (reference sequence), the CDR1 and CDR2 sequences are DFQATT and SNEGSKA.